One T cell receptor beta chain is described in this entry. This clonotype was seen just once. Its antigen remains undetermined. The input lacks base qualities; no much larger clone sits a single base away. A lone read gives weak evidence. RNA was extracted using the RNeasy kit, and about 0.5 to 1 ug of the RNA was reverse transcribed with random hexamers. The immunoSEQ multiplex PCR assay, which covers 54 Vbeta and 13 Jbeta segments, was used to amplify TCR beta CDR3 regions. Bias from PCR amplification was corrected by using a synthetic template baseline for primer optimization and for computational correction. Concerning the study's data processing: Only productive sequences were kept, with reads annotated to V, D and J genes according to IMGT and analyzed in immunoSEQ Analyzer. Clonality was calculated as one minus the Shannon entropy normalized by log2 of the number of productive unique sequences. For each patient and control, public and private clones were evaluated among the 100 most prevalent clones. Clones were defined as Susac-specific when absent from the healthy and MS cohorts, from 1052 published viral clones and from other ImmuneACCESS disease sequences. TCRdb reanalyzed the raw reads on its own, using fastp at Q25 for trimming and MiXCR for clone calling, and kept in-frame beta chains. Under each unique CDR3 protein, matching rows form one entry showing the most common genes and DNA. The V and J calls here are based on TCRdb, not the publication. This sample is represented by about 120,000 distinct CDR3 sequences; 92% of them were singletons. Around 0.15% of the sample rests with the top ten.

The data belong to a study of CD8 T cells in Susac syndrome (dated by TCRdb to about 2019). Looking at the study overall: Whether CD8+ T cell activation and differentiation in Susac syndrome was antigen driven was tested using repertoire sequencing.

The cysteine opens and the phenylalanine closes a CDR3 of 17 amino acids. Solely the CDR3 DNA is kept, with 51 bases framed from the first base. At the junction V is shortened by 2 bases and J by 0 bases, with 13 bases in between. CDR1 and CDR2 were assigned from the germline V gene as LGHNA and YNFKEQ. High-throughput TCR beta sequencing profiled peripheral blood CD8+ and CD4+ T cells from healthy donors, Susac syndrome patients and multiple sclerosis patients. Healthy donors were included as age- and sex-matched controls. Bulk CD8+ and CD4+ T cells were purified magnetically by negative isolation, whereas CD8+ TEMRA cells were enriched by FACS. Blood was collected in EDTA tubes and processed within 24 hours, with PBMCs isolated through density gradient centrifugation. PBMCs intended for TCR sequencing were cryopreserved in liquid nitrogen and thawed later in a water bath at 37 degrees C. The sorted or isolated CD4+, CD8+ and CD8+ TEMRA cells had a purity of 90% or higher.

Paper-wide results and their limitations: The TCR sequencing and HLA analysis was acknowledged to have included a relatively small number of individuals.

The chain employs TRBV4-2 and TRBJ1-4, with the D gene not clear enough to name. The origin of this receptor is a human donor in good health. The sample was CD4+ T cells from PBMCs. The nucleotides read TGTGCCAGCAGCCAATCCGGTCTTAGTGCAACTAATGAAAAACTGTTTTTT. Its protein is CASSQSGLSATNEKLFF.